This T cell receptor (beta chain) emerged from a study of Ad26.COV2.S vaccination and SARS-CoV-2 variants. Study observations and caveats: The analyses of TCR breadth and depth may have understated the size of total T cell responses. Substantial breadth was reportedly displayed by spike-specific CD8+ and CD4+ T cell responses after vaccination.

Sequenced by immunoSEQ multiplex PCR; TCRdb stores in-frame clones only, minus some. Of 450,000 to 550,000 clones listed, about nine tenths are singletons. In the case of this clone: Its antigen is unidentified.

Germline V gene sequence: CDR1 WSHSY, CDR2 SAAADI. The CDR3 extends over 12 amino acids. V lost 8 bases and J lost 1, with 8 bases in between. This sample's treatment: about 20 received Ad26.COV2.S at low or high dose, single or two shots; a few received placebo; per-sample allocation not given. On day 63 after the first injection, vaccine and placebo recipients gave samples. Immunization relied on an Ad26 vector, which expressed Wuhan-strain SARS-CoV-2 spike. The chain uses TRBV10-2 and TRBJ2-5; no clear D. The sequence derives from a person aged 18-60 years who received the Ad26.COV2.S COVID-19 vaccine or a placebo. Material: peripheral blood, obtained in a trial of Ad26.COV2.S vaccine versus placebo. The CDR3: CASAAPQETQYF. CDR3 coding DNA: TGCGCCAGCGCAGCACCCCAAGAGACCCAGTACTTC.